The 4 T cell receptor beta chains below come from one sample, sequenced in a study of radiotherapy plus CTLA-4 blockade in lung cancer (dated by TCRdb to the late 2010s). Library preparation employed the immunoSEQ multiplex PCR assay. Imported from immuneACCESS, the table was reduced by TCRdb to in-frame sequences with V and J called. These copies leave out some clones; in studies compared against another copy, an unresolved V gene accounts for under half, and the cause of the remainder is not known. In this sample the table shows roughly 90,000 clones, less than 80% of which occur a single time. Over 12% of the sample comes from the top ten. Specimen: peripheral blood, collected from a patient treated with radiotherapy plus ipilimumab. These receptors all come from a human donor with non-small cell lung cancer that progressed on radiotherapy plus ipilimumab.

This clone was counted once. The chain recombines TRBV28 with TRBJ2-6, with D possibly being TRBD1 (6 bases). V was clipped by 4 bases and J by 4 bases, with 26 bases between them. The CDR3 is made up of 20 amino acids. Looked up from germline, CDR1 is MDHEN and CDR2 is SYDVKM. The CDR3 sequence is CASSSLFSINRERGANVLTF. CDR3 nucleotide sequence: TGTGCCAGCAGTTCCCTTTTTTCCATTAACAGGGAAAGAGGGGCCAACGTCCTGACTTTC. Using reference TRBV28 and TRBJ2-6 for the parts outside the CDR3, the full variable domain is DVKVTQSSRYLVKRTGEKVFLECVQDMDHENMFWYRQDPGLGLRLIYFSYDVKMKEKGDIPEGYSVSREKKERFSLILESASTNQTSMYLCASSSLFSINRERGANVLTFGAGSRLTVL.

The chain joins TRBV4-1 to TRBJ2-1; D gene unclear. The germline V gene encodes CDR1 MGHRA and CDR2 YSYEKL. This CDR3 is built from 15 residues. The V end lost 0 bases, the J end lost 5 bases, and 11 bases lay between the germline ends. The CDR3 sequence is CASSQDRNRNNEQFF. DNA for the CDR3: TGCGCCAGCAGCCAAGATAGGAACAGAAACAATGAGCAGTTCTTC.

The rearrangement links TRBV19 to TRBJ2-1; no reliable D call. The length of the CDR3 is 13 residues. Germline values: CDR1 LNHDA, CDR2 SQIVND (reference sequence). Deletions cut 3 bases from V and 10 bases from J, with 13 bases between. CDR3 loop: CASSIHGYGEQFF. CDR3 in DNA: TGTGCCAGTAGTATCCACGGGTATGGAGAGCAGTTCTTC.

The CDR3 region is CASSPQARAWNTEAFF. The CDR3 DNA sequence: TGTGCCAGTAGCCCCCAGGCCAGGGCCTGGAACACTGAAGCTTTCTTT. The rearrangement joins TRBV19 to TRBJ1-1; possible D gene TRBD1, 5 bases. This CDR3 is 16 amino acids long. Trimming took off 6 bases at V and 1 base at J, with 18 bases between the two ends. From germline, CDR1 is LNHDA and CDR2 SQIVND (reference sequence).